This T cell receptor (beta chain) was obtained from a study of control samples from healthy donors and cancer patients. V dropped 3 bases and J dropped 5 bases, with 14 bases sitting between them. The CDR3 is 14 residues long. CDR1 and CDR2 from the germline V gene are SGHTS and YDEGEE. Profiling relied on immunoSEQ multiplex PCR, and the TCRdb table lists in-frame clones only, not all of them. The sample has 150,000 to 200,000 clones; roughly 94% are singletons. The TCR sequence derives from a woman in her 40s in good health. V is TRBV5-8 and J is TRBJ1-2; weak D call: TRBD1 (5 bases). Specimen: blood. CDR3 in amino acids: CASSSRGLRYGYTF. CDR3 in DNA: TGTGCCAGCAGCTCAAGGGGATTGAGATATGGCTACACCTTC.